Shown below are 25 T cell receptor beta chains from a single sample sequenced in a study of blood T cell repertoires in COVID-19. Sequenced by immunoSEQ multiplex PCR; TCRdb stores in-frame clones only, minus some. The data contain under 150,000 clones, 60% to 85% of them singletons. Sequenced sample: peripheral blood. These receptors originate from a man aged 45-65 years with active or convalescent COVID-19.

The chain uses TRBV15 and TRBJ2-7; 7 positions agree with TRBD1. The junction had 2 bases not matched to a gene; V was cut back by 4 bases and J by 2 bases. The CDR3 sequence is 13 residues long. Germline V gives CDR1 LNHNV, CDR2 YYDKDF (reference sequence). This chain's CDR3 is CATSIGTAYEQYF. The DNA for the CDR3 is TGTGCCACCAGCATCGGGACAGCCTACGAGCAGTACTTC.

This chain links TRBV6-5 with TRBJ1-2, with D possibly matching TRBD1 (6 bases). V shed 6 bases and J shed 4 bases, with 15 bases lying between them. CDR3 size: 14 residues. Looked up from germline, CDR1 is MNHEY and CDR2 is SVGAGI. CDR3 nucleotide sequence: TGTGCCAGCAGCGGACAGCCCCGGAGCTATGGCTACACCTTC. Amino acids: CASSGQPRSYGYTF.

The chain links TRBV5-1 to TRBJ1-6; 7 nucleotides agree with TRBD1. Germline trimming cut 0 bases from V and 8 bases from J; bases unmatched to any gene: 5. Germline V CDR1 and CDR2: SGHRS, YFSETQ. This CDR3 has 15 residues. CDR3 nucleotide sequence: TGCGCCAGCAGCTTGGCAGGGGGAGAGGATTCACCCCTCCACTTT. Protein: CASSLAGGEDSPLHF. Combining the CDR3 with reference TRBV5-1 and TRBJ1-6 gives the whole variable domain KAGVTQTPRYLIKTRGQQVTLSCSPISGHRSVSWYQQTPGQGLQFLFEYFSETQRNKGNFPGRFSGRQFSNSRSEMNVSTLELGDSALYLCASSLAGGEDSPLHFGNGTRLTVT.

This clone has just one count. This chain joins TRBV6-5 and TRBJ1-2, with D possibly matching TRBD1 (6 bases). The V and J ends lost 8 bases and 2 bases respectively, with 9 bases between them. This CDR3 region has 12 residues. Germline assignment: CDR1 MNHEY and CDR2 SVGAGI. CDR3 protein: CASLQGNYGYTF. The CDR3 coding sequence is TGTGCCAGCCTTCAGGGGAACTATGGCTACACCTTC.

The chain links TRBV5-8 to TRBJ1-2, with 7 bases lining up with TRBD1. The CDR3 extends over 14 amino acids. V lost 0 bases and J lost 5; bases outside the gene matches: 4. Germline V CDR1 and CDR2: SGHTS, YDEGEE. The CDR3 coding sequence is TGTGCCAGCAGCTTGGAGACAGGGCGGTATGGCTACACCTTC. This translates into CASSLETGRYGYTF.

CDR3 DNA sequence: TGTGCCAGCAGCTCTGGACAGGGATGGAATGAGCAGTTCTTC. It is translated as CASSSGQGWNEQFF. The chain has TRBV9 and TRBJ2-1; 8 nucleotides match TRBD1. Trimming cost V 4 bases and J 7 bases; bases outside gene matches: 7. The germline V gene has CDR1 SGDLS and CDR2 YYNGEE. The CDR3 sequence is 14 residues long. Filled out from reference TRBV9 and TRBJ2-1, the complete variable domain reads DSGVTQTPKHLITATGQRVTLRCSPRSGDLSVYWYQQSLDQGLQFLIQYYNGEERAKGNILERFSAQQFPDLHSELNLSSLELGDSALYFCASSSGQGWNEQFFGPGTRLTVL.

The chain combines TRBV19 with TRBJ1-5; the match to TRBD1 covers 7 bases. Trimming took 3 bases from V and 2 from J; bases not matched to a gene: 4. This CDR3 spans 15 amino acids. CDR1 and CDR2 (germline): LNHDA, SQIVND (reference sequence). The DNA for the CDR3 is TGTGCCAGTAGTATCCCCGGACAGGGCAATCAGCCCCAGCATTTT. This codes for CASSIPGQGNQPQHF.

The CDR3 DNA sequence: TGTGCCAGCAGCCCCCACCGGGGTAGCGGTAGCTCCTACGAGCAGTACTTC. It specifies CASSPHRGSGSSYEQYF. The chain joins TRBV3-1 (or the pseudogene TRBV3-2) to TRBJ2-7, with D possibly TRBD2 on 6 matching bases. The CDR3 is 17 residues long. V lost 4 bases and J lost 0, with 19 bases in between. Germline CDR1 and CDR2: LGHDT and YNNKEL (reference sequence).

The rearrangement uses TRBV19 and TRBJ2-7; TRBD2 agrees at 8 bases. The V segment lost 4 bases and the J segment 2 bases; nucleotides outside the gene matches: 7. This CDR3 spans 15 amino acids. Germline V gives CDR1 LNHDA, CDR2 SQIVND (reference sequence). The CDR3 loop reads CASSRGSGGTYEQYF. CDR3 DNA: TGTGCCAGTAGTAGGGGAAGCGGGGGAACCTACGAGCAGTACTTC.

The chain employs TRBV11-2 and TRBJ2-5; weak D call: TRBD2 (6 bases). The CDR3 is 16 amino acids. The V gene lost 5 bases and the J gene lost 5 bases, with 21 bases spanning the gap. In germline, CDR1 is SGHAT, CDR2 FQNNGV. The CDR3 reads CASSDVYVGGLETQYF. DNA of the CDR3: TGTGCCAGCAGCGACGTCTACGTCGGAGGGCTTGAGACCCAGTACTTC.

The V and J genes are TRBV5-1 and TRBJ2-1; D is perhaps TRBD2 (5 bases). Germline V gene data show CDR1 as SGHRS and CDR2 as YFSETQ. CDR3 length: 14 residues. The ends were cut back, 1 base at V and 8 bases at J, with 13 bases in the middle. CDR3 protein: CASSLRLDGDEQFF. CDR3 coding DNA: TGCGCCAGCAGCTTGCGTCTAGACGGGGATGAGCAGTTCTTC. Variable domain in full (rest from reference TRBV5-1 and TRBJ2-1): KAGVTQTPRYLIKTRGQQVTLSCSPISGHRSVSWYQQTPGQGLQFLFEYFSETQRNKGNFPGRFSGRQFSNSRSEMNVSTLELGDSALYLCASSLRLDGDEQFFGPGTRLTVL.

This clone was seen once. This CDR3 is CASSSGLEAYEQYF. The DNA of the CDR3 is TGTGCCAGCAGTTCGGGACTAGAGGCCTACGAGCAGTACTTC. The genes are TRBV2 and TRBJ2-7; TRBD2 matches 8 bases. The junction had 5 bases not matched to a gene; V was cut back by 5 bases and J by 2 bases. Germline values: CDR1 SNHLY, CDR2 FYNNEI. This CDR3 comprises 14 residues.

This CDR3 reads CASSPWEREGVDTQYF. In DNA, the CDR3 is TGTGCCAGCAGCCCGTGGGAGCGGGAGGGGGTCGATACGCAGTATTTT. This chain links TRBV7-9 with TRBJ2-3; TRBD2 matches 10 bases. The CDR3 sequence is 16 residues long. The V segment lost 5 bases and the J segment 6 bases; nucleotides outside the gene matches: 11. CDR1 and CDR2 (germline): SEHNR, FQNEAQ (reference sequence).

J is TRBJ2-1 and V is TRBV27; the match to TRBD2 covers 9 bases. The J segment lost 4 bases and the V segment lost 6 bases, leaving 7 bases of the junction unmatched. The CDR3 covers 15 residues. Germline lookup yields CDR1 MNHEY and CDR2 SMNVEV (reference sequence). The CDR3 bases are TGTGCCAGCAGCTTAGCGGGAGTCTTGTACAATGAGCAGTTCTTC. Translated: CASSLAGVLYNEQFF.

V gene TRBV3-1 (or the pseudogene TRBV3-2) combines with J gene TRBJ2-5, with 9 bases identical to TRBD2. The CDR3 covers 16 residues. Looked up from germline, CDR1 is LGHDT and CDR2 is YNNKEL (reference sequence). With 2 bases clipped from V and 3 bases from J, the junction kept 7 bases outside the gene matches. CDR3 region: CASSQNTRLAEETQYF. DNA for the CDR3: TGTGCCAGCAGCCAAAATACGAGACTAGCGGAAGAGACCCAGTACTTC.

The gene calls are TRBV3-1 (or the pseudogene TRBV3-2) and TRBJ2-5; perhaps TRBD2 as D (5 bases). CDR3 length equals 14 residues. Trimming removed 0 bases at V and 5 bases at J, with 10 bases between. CDR1 is LGHDT, CDR2 YNNKEL, per germline (reference sequence). CDR3: CASSQDGVSETQYF. The CDR3 DNA is TGTGCCAGCAGCCAAGACGGGGTTTCGGAGACCCAGTACTTC.

This clone was seen once. The CDR3 DNA reads TGTGCCAGCAGCGTATACCCCGCCTACGACACTGAAGCTTTCTTT. It is translated as CASSVYPAYDTEAFF. The chain combines TRBV9 with TRBJ1-1; D unresolved. Germline CDR1 SGDLS, CDR2 YYNGEE. The V end lost 1 base, the J end lost 3 bases, and 13 bases lay between the germline ends. This CDR3 region has 15 residues.

The chain joins TRBV3-1 (or the pseudogene TRBV3-2) to TRBJ2-1, with D possibly being TRBD2 (6 bases). The CDR3 has 15 residues. Germline CDR1 reads LGHDT; CDR2 reads YNNKEL (reference sequence). V lost 4 bases to trimming and J lost 10 bases, with 20 bases between them. In nucleotides, the CDR3 is TGTGCCAGCAGCCGAAAACTCTATACTAGCAGCGAGCAGTTCTTC. Its translation is CASSRKLYTSSEQFF.

The rearrangement uses TRBV5-6 and TRBJ1-1; maybe TRBD1 (6 bases). Germline V gene sequence: CDR1 SGHDT, CDR2 YYEEEE. The CDR3 is made up of 15 amino acids. V dropped 2 bases and J dropped 2 bases, with 13 bases sitting between them. CDR3 in amino acids: CASSFRGPSNTEAFF. The CDR3 nucleotides read TGTGCCAGCAGCTTCAGGGGCCCCTCCAACACTGAAGCTTTCTTT.

This clone has a handful of counts. The chain joins TRBV30 to TRBJ1-2; D might be TRBD1 (5 bases). The CDR3 runs to 13 residues. Germline lookup yields CDR1 GTSNPN and CDR2 SVGIG (reference sequence). Between the trimmed V and J ends, which lost 0 bases and 7 bases, there was a span of 12 bases. CDR3 in amino acids: CAWSVGGTRGYTF. For the CDR3, the DNA is TGTGCCTGGAGTGTCGGGGGAACGCGTGGCTACACCTTC.

V and J are TRBV4-1 and TRBJ2-7; TRBD1 might be the D (6 bases). The CDR3 has 15 residues. Germline CDR1 and CDR2: MGHRA and YSYEKL. The V gene lost 1 base and the J gene lost 6 bases, with 16 bases spanning the gap. CDR3 DNA: TGCGCCAGCAGCCAAGGGGAGTGGACAGCAGGCGAGCAGTACTTC. This gives the protein CASSQGEWTAGEQYF.

The rearrangement links TRBV5-1 to TRBJ2-7; maybe TRBD2 (5 bases). The length of the CDR3 is 14 residues. The V gene's germline CDR1 is SGHRS and CDR2 YFSETQ. V gave up 0 bases and J gave up 4 bases, with 11 bases separating them. The CDR3 nucleotides read TGCGCCAGCAGCTTGGCCGGCAGCGGATACGAGCAGTACTTC. This translates into CASSLAGSGYEQYF.

This sequence joins TRBV3-1 (or the pseudogene TRBV3-2) and TRBJ2-7; 8 bases map to TRBD1. The CDR3 runs to 14 residues. Per germline, CDR1 LGHDT and CDR2 YNNKEL (reference sequence). The V gene end was trimmed by 9 bases and the J gene end by 3 bases; junction bases not matched to a gene: 10. In DNA, the CDR3 is TGTGCCAGTACAAACCATGGGACAGGCTACGAGCAGTACTTC. Encoded protein: CASTNHGTGYEQYF.

The chain employs TRBV19 and TRBJ2-7; 8 bases line up with TRBD2. Per germline, CDR1 LNHDA and CDR2 SQIVND (reference sequence). This CDR3 has 16 residues. Losses at the gene ends were 2 bases for V and 3 bases for J; bases not matched to a gene: 9. The CDR3 DNA is TGTGCCAGTAGTATATCGGTAGCGGGACGTGGCTACGAGCAGTACTTC. Its protein is CASSISVAGRGYEQYF.

The rearrangement uses TRBV10-3 and TRBJ2-7; 8 positions match TRBD1. The CDR3 has 13 amino acids. Per the germline V gene, CDR1 is ENHRY and CDR2 is SYGVKD. V was pared by 8 bases and J by 4 bases, with 7 bases of the junction left unmatched. This CDR3 is CAILQGEEYEQYF. The CDR3 DNA sequence: TGTGCCATCCTACAGGGGGAGGAATACGAGCAGTACTTC.